This T cell receptor (beta chain) was documented in a study of cytomegalovirus exposure and HLA in healthy donors. In the study overall: From about 170 million T cells, an earlier analysis saw roughly 110 million unique TCR beta sequences. Study results and limitations: Evidence from a later analysis indicated that most CMV-associated TCR beta chains looked HLA-restricted. Later work associated fewer than 20,000 TCR beta sequences with HLA alleles at 0.05 false discovery rate.

On this clone itself: Its target is not known.

The CDR3 covers 14 residues. V gave up 6 bases and J gave up 1 base, with 9 bases separating them. Germline CDR1 MDHEN, CDR2 SYDVKM. PCR used 60 Vbeta primers and 13 Jbeta primers. TCRdb's table, derived via immunoSEQ multiplex PCR, lists solely in-frame clones and lacks some. Of over 250,000 clones in the sample, 80% to 90% were seen once. The chain combines TRBV28 with TRBJ2-2; D may be TRBD1 (6 bases). This clonotype was sampled from a man aged 35 to 55 in good health and CMV-seropositive. Sequencing was done on a sample of PBMCs. The CDR3 protein is CASRQGRNTGELFF. The DNA of the CDR3 is TGTGCCAGCAGACAGGGACGGAACACCGGGGAGCTGTTTTTT.